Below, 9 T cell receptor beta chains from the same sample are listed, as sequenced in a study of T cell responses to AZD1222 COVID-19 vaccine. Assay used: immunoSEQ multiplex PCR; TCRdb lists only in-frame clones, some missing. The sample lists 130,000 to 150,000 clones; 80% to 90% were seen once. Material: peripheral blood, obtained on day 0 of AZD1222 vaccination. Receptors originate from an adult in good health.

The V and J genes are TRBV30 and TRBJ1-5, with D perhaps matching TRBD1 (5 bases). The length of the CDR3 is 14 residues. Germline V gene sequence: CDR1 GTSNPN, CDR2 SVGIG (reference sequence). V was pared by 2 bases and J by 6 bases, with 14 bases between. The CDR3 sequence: CAWSLRRVGQPQHF. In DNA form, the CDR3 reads TGTGCCTGGAGTCTCCGCAGGGTCGGTCAGCCCCAGCATTTT.

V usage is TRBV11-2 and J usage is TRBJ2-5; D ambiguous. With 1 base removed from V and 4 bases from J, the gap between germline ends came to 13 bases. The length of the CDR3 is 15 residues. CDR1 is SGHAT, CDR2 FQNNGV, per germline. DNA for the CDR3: TGTGCCAGCAGCTTAGGTAGCTTGTCGAGAGAGACCCAGTACTTC. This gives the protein CASSLGSLSRETQYF.

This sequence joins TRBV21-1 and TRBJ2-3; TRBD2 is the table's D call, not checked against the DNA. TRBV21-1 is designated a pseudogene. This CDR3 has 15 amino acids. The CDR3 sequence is CASSLLAGITDTQYF. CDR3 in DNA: TGTGCCAGCAGCCTCCTAGCGGGCATCACAGATACGCAGTATTTT.

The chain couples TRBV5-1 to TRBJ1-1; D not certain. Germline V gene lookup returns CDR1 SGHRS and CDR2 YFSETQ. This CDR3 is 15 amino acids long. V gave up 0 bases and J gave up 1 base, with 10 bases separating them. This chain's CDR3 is CASSLVPVENTEAFF. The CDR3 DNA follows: TGCGCCAGCAGCTTGGTTCCGGTGGAGAACACTGAAGCTTTCTTT.

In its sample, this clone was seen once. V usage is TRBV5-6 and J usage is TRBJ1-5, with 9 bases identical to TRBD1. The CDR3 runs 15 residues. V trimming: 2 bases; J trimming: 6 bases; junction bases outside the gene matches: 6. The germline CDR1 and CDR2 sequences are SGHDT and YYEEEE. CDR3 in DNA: TGTGCCAGCAGCTTTTGGACAGGGGAAGTTCAGCCCCAGCATTTT. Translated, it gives CASSFWTGEVQPQHF.

The CDR3, as DNA: TGTGCCAGCAGTTTAGGTCCGGGACAGGGAAATTCACCCCTCCACTTT. It codes for CASSLGPGQGNSPLHF. J is TRBJ1-6 and V is TRBV28, with 9 bases fitting TRBD1. Germline CDR1 is MDHEN and CDR2 is SYDVKM. V gave up 2 bases and J gave up 7 bases; unmatched junction bases: 6. This CDR3 is built from 16 residues.

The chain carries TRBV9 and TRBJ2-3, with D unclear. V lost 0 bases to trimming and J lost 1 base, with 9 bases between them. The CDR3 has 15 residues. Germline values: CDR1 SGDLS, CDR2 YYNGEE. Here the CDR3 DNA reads TGTGCCAGCAGCGTAGGGTCCATCGGCACAGATACGCAGTATTTT. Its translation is CASSVGSIGTDTQYF.

The CDR3 sequence is CASSGRAGGSRDGYTF. The CDR3 DNA reads as TGCGCCAGCAGTGGGAGGGCAGGGGGCTCTAGAGATGGCTACACCTTC. The chain couples TRBV10-2 to TRBJ1-2, with TRBD1 matching over 8 bases. This CDR3 is built from 16 residues. V lost 4 bases to trimming and J lost 6 bases; unmatched junction nucleotides: 13. Germline V gene sequence: CDR1 WSHSY, CDR2 SAAADI.

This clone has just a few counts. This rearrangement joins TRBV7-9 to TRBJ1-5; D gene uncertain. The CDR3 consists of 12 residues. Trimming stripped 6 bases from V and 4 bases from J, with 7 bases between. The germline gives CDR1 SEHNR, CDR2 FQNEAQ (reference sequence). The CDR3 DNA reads TGTGCCAGCAGGCCAGAGAATCAGCCCCAGCATTTT. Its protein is CASRPENQPQHF. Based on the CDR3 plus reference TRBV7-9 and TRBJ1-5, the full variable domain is DTGVSQNPRHKITKRGQNVTFRCDPISEHNRLYWYRQTLGQGPEFLTYFQNEAQLEKSRLLSDRFSAERPKGSFSTLEIQRTEQGDSAMYLCASRPENQPQHFGDGTRLSIL.